This is a list of T cell receptor beta chains from one sample in a study of T cell responses to AZD1222 COVID-19 vaccine. TCRdb keeps only in-frame clones here, not all; method: immunoSEQ multiplex PCR. The data contain some 120,000 clones, roughly 89% of them seen just once; the ten biggest clones take up over 8.5%. This specimen was peripheral blood, taken on day 0 of MenACWY control vaccination. The receptors come from an adult in good health. CDR3s include the opening cysteine and the closing phenylalanine or tryptophan. A D gene is named only where the DNA matches it firmly. Rows may omit the clone size; those that give it use once, few, many or a size class.

cdr3_nt cdr3_aa d_call clone_size j_call v_call
TGTGCCAGCAGCTCCCCAGAGGGTACTGAAGCTTTCTTT CASSSPEGTEAFF - once TRBJ1-1 TRBV5-6
TGTGCCTGGATCGGGGCGGGGGTCGAGCAGTACTTC CAWIGAGVEQYF TRBD2 - TRBJ2-7 TRBV30
TGTGCCAGCAGCTTATCGGGTGAGAATGAGCAGTTCTTC CASSLSGENEQFF - - TRBJ2-1 TRBV7-9
TGTGCCAGCAGCCAAGATGCGGGGGGAGACTATGGCTACACCTTC CASSQDAGGDYGYTF - - TRBJ1-2 TRBV4-2
TGTGCCAGCAGTTTCCGTGGGAGCGTCTACAATGAGCAGTTCTTC CASSFRGSVYNEQFF - - TRBJ2-1 TRBV28
TGTGCCAGCAGCACAGGGGGAAGGACTGGAAACACCATATATTTT CASSTGGRTGNTIYF TRBD1 - TRBJ1-3 TRBV7-9
TGTGCCTGGAGTGAGGACAGAAACTATGGCTACACCTTC CAWSEDRNYGYTF - - TRBJ1-2 TRBV30
TGTGCCACCAGTGACGGGACAACCAATCAGCCCCAGCATTTT CATSDGTTNQPQHF - - TRBJ1-5 TRBV24-1
TGTGCCAGCAGCCCTCGGGGGGAGAGGACCGGGGAGCTGTTTTTT CASSPRGERTGELFF TRBD2 - TRBJ2-2 TRBV7-3
TGCAGTGCTAGTGGAGACAGGGGCTATGGCTACACCTTC CSASGDRGYGYTF TRBD1 - TRBJ1-2 TRBV20-1
TGTGCCTGGATGCTGGGGCAGGTAGCTTTCTTT CAWMLGQVAFF - - TRBJ1-1 TRBV30
TGTGCCAGCTTCGACGACAGAAAACACCCCTACGAGCAGTACTTC CASFDDRKHPYEQYF - - TRBJ2-7 TRBV27
TGTGCCAGCAGCGACGCTTCTTGGGAGGGGGTAGGAGAGACCCAGTACTTC CASSDASWEGVGETQYF - few TRBJ2-5 TRBV5-8
TGTGCCAGCTCACCGGCGGTTGGTGGGTCGGTAACGAACACTGAAGCTTTCTTT CASSPAVGGSVTNTEAFF - few TRBJ1-1 TRBV18
TGTGCCAGCACCCCGTCCCACTACGAGCAGTACTTC CASTPSHYEQYF - - TRBJ2-7 TRBV7-2
TGTGCCTGGAGTGACAGGGGGAACACTGAAGCTTTCTTT CAWSDRGNTEAFF TRBD1 once TRBJ1-1 TRBV30
TGTGCCAGCGGATTCGGGGTCGAGCAGTTCTTC CASGFGVEQFF - - TRBJ2-1 TRBV6-5
TGTGCCTGGAGTGTGAGGACAGGGTGGGGCTACACCTTC CAWSVRTGWGYTF TRBD1 - TRBJ1-2 TRBV30
TGTGCCAGCAGACCGGGACTAGCAAACCACGAGCAGTACTTC CASRPGLANHEQYF TRBD2 - TRBJ2-7 TRBV6-5
TGCGCCAGCAGCTTGGAAGGGGACAGCAATCAGCCCCAGCATTTT CASSLEGDSNQPQHF - - TRBJ1-5 TRBV5-1
TGTGCCAGCAGCTTCGACAGCTCCTACGAGCAGTACTTC CASSFDSSYEQYF - - TRBJ2-7 TRBV7-9
TGTGCCAGCAGTTACGACATAAGCACAGATACGCAGTATTTT CASSYDISTDTQYF - - TRBJ2-3 TRBV6-5
TGTGCCAGCAGCTTAGACGTTGGGGGACTCAATGAGCAGTTCTTC CASSLDVGGLNEQFF - - TRBJ2-1 TRBV11-2
TGTGCCAGCAGCCTGACCGCGGGACTAGCGGACGAGCAGTACTTC CASSLTAGLADEQYF TRBD2 - TRBJ2-7 TRBV7-9
TGTGCCAGCACCCCGAACAGGGGTTGGTATGGCTACACCTTC CASTPNRGWYGYTF TRBD1 few TRBJ1-2 TRBV5-4
TGTGCCAGCAGCGAACAGCGGGGGACGACGGAGCAGTTCTTC CASSEQRGTTEQFF TRBD2 - TRBJ2-1 TRBV7-2
TGCGCCAGCAGCTTGTCACCCGGGGACTCCTACGAGCAGTACTTC CASSLSPGDSYEQYF - - TRBJ2-7 TRBV5-1
TGTGCCAGCAGCTTAGTGGGCAGGGGACGAGAGACCCAGTACTTC CASSLVGRGRETQYF - - TRBJ2-5 TRBV7-9
TGTGCCACCAGCAGACTCGGGACGGGGTTGTTGGAGACCCAGTACTTC CATSRLGTGLLETQYF - - TRBJ2-5 TRBV15
TGTGCCAGTAGTAAACTACCGCCGCCCGACTACGAGCAGTACTTC CASSKLPPPDYEQYF - - TRBJ2-7 TRBV19
TGCGCCAGCAGCTTGCCGGGACCTAGTAGGGGCTACACCTTC CASSLPGPSRGYTF - - TRBJ1-2 TRBV5-1
TGTGCCAGCAGTTTCCTTAGGGCCGGAAACTACAATGAGCAGTTCTTC CASSFLRAGNYNEQFF - - TRBJ2-1 TRBV28
TGTGCCAGCAGCTTAACGGGCAGGGGAGGGGATGAAAAACTGTTTTTT CASSLTGRGGDEKLFF - - TRBJ1-4 TRBV11-2
TGTGCCATCAGTGAGATTCCGGGACAGGGACCTTCTAACTATGGCTACACCTTC CAISEIPGQGPSNYGYTF TRBD1 - TRBJ1-2 TRBV10-3
TGTGCCACCAGTGCTAGCGGGAGTTACAATGAGCAGTTCTTC CATSASGSYNEQFF TRBD2 - TRBJ2-1 TRBV24-1